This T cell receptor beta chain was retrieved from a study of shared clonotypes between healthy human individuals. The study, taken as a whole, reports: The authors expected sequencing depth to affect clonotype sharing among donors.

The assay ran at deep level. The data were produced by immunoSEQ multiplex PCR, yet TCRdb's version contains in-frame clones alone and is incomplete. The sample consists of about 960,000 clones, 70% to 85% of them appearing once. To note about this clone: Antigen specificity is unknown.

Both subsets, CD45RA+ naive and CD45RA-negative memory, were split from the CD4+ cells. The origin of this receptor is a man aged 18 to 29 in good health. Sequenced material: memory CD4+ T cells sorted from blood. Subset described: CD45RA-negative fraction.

Here the CDR3 DNA reads TGTGCCAGCAGCTTTAATTCTTATGAAGGCTACACCTTC. It translates to CASSFNSYEGYTF. The chain links TRBV7-2 to TRBJ1-2; D is unresolved. The germline V and J ends were trimmed by 3 bases and 8 bases, with 13 bases remaining between them. The CDR3 contains 13 residues. Per germline, CDR1 SGHTA and CDR2 FQGNSA.